One sample yielded the 12 T cell receptor beta chains listed below, sequenced in a study of shared clonotypes between healthy human individuals. Profiling relied on immunoSEQ multiplex PCR, and the TCRdb table lists in-frame clones only, not all of them. The table has over a million clones, about 84% seen once; the top ten hold approximately 0.56%. The sample taken for sequencing was memory CD4+ T cells from PBMCs. Subset meaning: CD45RA-negative fraction. The receptor set was obtained from a man between 18 and 35 years old in good health. Some clones in this sample may be carry-over from other donors' samples.

The chain links TRBV5-5 to TRBJ2-5; weak D call: TRBD1 (5 bases). Germline values: CDR1 SGHKS, CDR2 YYEKEE (reference sequence). This CDR3 comprises 14 residues. Deletions cut 2 bases from V and 4 bases from J, with 12 bases between. The CDR3 bases are TGTGCCAGCAGCTTCGACCCAGGGCTAGAGACCCAGTACTTC. Its protein product is CASSFDPGLETQYF.

A single count supports this clone. The gene calls are TRBV18 and TRBJ2-5; D ambiguous. There are 14 residues in the CDR3. Germline CDR1 is KGHSH and CDR2 is LQKENI. Trimming left V 7 bases short and J 1 base short, with 13 bases between. CDR3 amino acids: CASYSTAAQETQYF. DNA for the CDR3: TGTGCCAGCTATTCCACGGCTGCCCAAGAGACCCAGTACTTC.

About this clone: Other DNA sequences from this sample encode an identical CDR3 as well. The rearrangement joins TRBV9 to TRBJ2-6; TRBD1 matches 10 bases. Germline-derived CDR1 and CDR2 are SGDLS and YYNGEE. The CDR3 length is 18 residues. V gave up 2 bases and J gave up 0 bases; unmatched junction bases: 5. CDR3 loop: CASSVGQGLSSGANVLTF. CDR3 DNA sequence: TGTGCCAGCAGCGTGGGACAGGGGCTTAGCTCTGGGGCCAACGTCCTGACTTTC.

The chain employs TRBV9 and TRBJ2-6, with 7 bases aligning to TRBD1. CDR3 length: 14 amino acids. The germline V gene has CDR1 SGDLS and CDR2 YYNGEE. J gave up 1 base and V 7 bases, and 2 bases lay outside the gene matches. CDR3 amino acids: CASQGVSGANVLTF. In nucleotides, the CDR3 is TGTGCCAGCCAGGGGGTATCTGGGGCCAACGTCCTGACTTTC.

This clone was picked up many times. CDR3 sequence (DNA): TGTGCCAGCAGTGAGGGGGATAGCAATCAGCCCCAGCATTTT. It is translated as CASSEGDSNQPQHF. The chain joins TRBV2 to TRBJ1-5; tentative D call: TRBD1 (5 bases). V lost 3 bases and J lost 0, with 6 bases in between. The V gene's germline CDR1 is SNHLY and CDR2 FYNNEI. The CDR3 loop spans 14 amino acids.

As regards this clone: Other nucleotide sequences in the sample specify the same CDR3. This chain connects TRBV5-1 to TRBJ2-2; 10 bases line up with TRBD1. The CDR3 extends over 16 amino acids. Trimming took 4 bases from V and 2 from J; bases not matched to a gene: 5. Germline-derived CDR1 and CDR2 are SGHRS and YFSETQ. CDR3 protein: CASSAGTGDNTGELFF. In nucleotides, the CDR3 is TGCGCCAGCAGCGCCGGGACAGGGGACAACACCGGGGAGCTGTTTTTT.

The V gene is TRBV29-1, the J gene TRBJ1-4; possibly TRBD1 for D (5 bases). Deletions cut 1 base from V and 8 bases from J, with 17 bases between. CDR1 and CDR2 (germline): SQVTM, ANQGSEA. This CDR3 is 15 amino acids long. The CDR3 spells CSVEGLGTEGEKLFF. The CDR3 region has the DNA TGCAGCGTTGAAGGTCTGGGGACTGAAGGGGAAAAACTGTTTTTT.

This chain uses TRBV5-4 with TRBJ1-2, with 11 bases aligning to TRBD1. Trimming took 4 bases from V and 4 from J; bases not matched to a gene: 6. Germline CDR1 SGHNT, CDR2 YYREEE (reference sequence). The CDR3 consists of 15 residues. The CDR3 DNA reads TGTGCCAGCAGCCCGGACAGGGGGCGCGCCTATGGCTACACCTTC. It specifies CASSPDRGRAYGYTF. Using reference TRBV5-4 and TRBJ1-2 for the parts outside the CDR3, the full variable domain is ETGVTQSPTHLIKTRGQQVTLRCSSQSGHNTVSWYQQALGQGPQFIFQYYREEENGRGNFPPRFSGLQFPNYSSELNVNALELDDSALYLCASSPDRGRAYGYTFGSGTRLTVV.

The chain joins TRBV19 to TRBJ2-7; D is unclear. This CDR3 has 15 amino acids. The germline V gene encodes CDR1 LNHDA and CDR2 SQIVND (reference sequence). Trimming shortened V by 4 bases and J by 4 bases, and 17 bases separated the two germline ends. CDR3 protein: CASSTGLPEPYEQYF. The CDR3 region has the DNA TGTGCCAGTAGTACGGGTCTCCCTGAACCATACGAGCAGTACTTC.

The chain links TRBV29-1 to TRBJ2-3; weak D call: TRBD2 (6 bases). CDR1 SQVTM and CDR2 ANQGSEA come from the germline V gene. Trimming shortened V by 7 bases and J by 4 bases, and 12 bases separated the two germline ends. The CDR3 is made up of 12 amino acids. The CDR3 loop is CSDGSRADTQYF. Here the CDR3 DNA reads TGCAGCGACGGGAGTCGGGCAGATACGCAGTATTTT.

The J gene is TRBJ2-2, the V gene TRBV11-3; possibly TRBD2 for D (5 bases). CDR3 length: 15 residues. Germline CDR1 and CDR2: SGHNT and YENEEA. V lost 1 base and J 4 bases, leaving 10 bases between the germline ends. The DNA of the CDR3 is TGTGCCAGCAGCTTAGGACAACGGGGCACCGGGGAGCTGTTTTTT. Protein: CASSLGQRGTGELFF.

The chain joins TRBV4-3 to TRBJ1-1; D might be TRBD1 (6 bases). The CDR3 is 15 amino acids. The V end was cut by 0 bases, the J end by 4 bases, with 12 bases between. Germline V gene sequence: CDR1 LGHNA, CDR2 YSLEER. The CDR3 here is CASSQELGARTEAFF. In DNA form, the CDR3 reads TGCGCCAGCAGCCAAGAGTTGGGGGCGCGCACTGAAGCTTTCTTT.